This entry lists 14 T cell receptor beta chains sequenced from one sample in a study of blood T cell repertoires in COVID-19. Only in-frame clones appear in the TCRdb table, and some are missing; sequencing was by immunoSEQ multiplex PCR. Here the sample spans some 200,000 clones, less than 90% being singletons. Sequenced material: peripheral blood. Receptors originate from a middle-aged woman with acute or convalescent COVID-19.

This chain uses TRBV5-6 with TRBJ2-7; possibly TRBD1 for D (6 bases). Germline CDR1 reads SGHDT; CDR2 reads YYEEEE. This CDR3 has 16 residues. Trimming removed 0 bases at V and 0 bases at J, with 13 bases between. DNA of the CDR3: TGTGCCAGCAGCTTGGACAGGGCCCAACCCTCCTACGAGCAGTACTTC. This sequence encodes CASSLDRAQPSYEQYF.

The V gene is TRBV6-5, the J gene TRBJ2-7; 9 bases line up with TRBD1. CDR1 and CDR2 from the germline V gene are MNHEY and SVGAGI. The CDR3 is made up of 15 amino acids. Trimming at V came to 6 bases and at J to 3 bases, leaving 9 bases not matched to a gene. The CDR3 here is CASSADRGGIYEQYF. The CDR3 DNA reads as TGTGCCAGCAGCGCGGACAGGGGCGGAATCTACGAGCAGTACTTC.

The chain uses TRBV18 and TRBJ2-7; 9 bases are a match to TRBD1. Germline-derived CDR1 and CDR2 are KGHSH and LQKENI. The J segment lost 1 base and the V segment lost 3 bases, leaving 7 bases of the junction unmatched. The CDR3 consists of 16 residues. The CDR3 loop is CASSPDTGGGSYEQYF. CDR3 DNA sequence: TGTGCCAGCTCACCCGACACAGGGGGCGGGTCCTACGAGCAGTACTTC.

This clone was seen a single time. The chain employs TRBV3-1 (or the pseudogene TRBV3-2) and TRBJ2-5, with 8 positions matching TRBD2. The CDR3 spans 13 residues. Germline CDR1 is LGHDT and CDR2 is YNNKEL (reference sequence). J was trimmed by 5 bases and V by 4 bases; bases with no gene match: 3. The CDR3: CASSLAGSETQYF. CDR3 sequence (DNA): TGTGCCAGCAGCCTAGCGGGGTCTGAGACCCAGTACTTC.

V and J are TRBV10-3 and TRBJ2-5; the match to TRBD1 covers 8 bases. The CDR3 length is 13 residues. In germline, CDR1 is ENHRY, CDR2 SYGVKD. J was trimmed by 3 bases and V by 6 bases; bases with no gene match: 3. This CDR3 reads CAISGGQEETQYF. The CDR3 nucleotides are TGTGCCATCAGCGGGGGACAGGAAGAGACCCAGTACTTC.

This clone turned up a few times. J is TRBJ1-1 and V is TRBV6-1; D unclear. V lost 0 bases, J lost 0 bases, and 11 bases lay in between. CDR1 is MNHNS, CDR2 SASEGT, per germline. The CDR3 contains 16 residues. CDR3 amino acids: CASSEALRQMNTEAFF. Here the CDR3 DNA reads TGTGCCAGCAGTGAAGCGCTGAGGCAGATGAACACTGAAGCTTTCTTT.

The V gene is TRBV18, the J gene TRBJ1-4, with 7 bases lining up with TRBD1. J gave up 5 bases and V 0 bases, and 3 bases lay outside the gene matches. The CDR3 extends over 15 amino acids. In germline, CDR1 is KGHSH, CDR2 LQKENI. CDR3 region: CASSPPGQINEKLFF. DNA for the CDR3: TGTGCCAGCTCACCACCGGGACAGATAAATGAAAAACTGTTTTTT.

The chain couples TRBV21-1 to TRBJ2-3; the DNA was not used to check the table's D call, TRBD2. TRBV21-1 is an annotated pseudogene. The CDR3 contains 14 residues. The chain's CDR3 is CASSGGGGTDTQYF. DNA of the CDR3: TGTGCCAGCAGCGGCGGGGGAGGCACAGATACGCAGTATTTT.

The rearrangement joins TRBV7-8 to TRBJ1-6, with 9 bases that match TRBD1. CDR1 and CDR2 from the germline V gene are SGHVS and FQNEAQ. V lost 4 bases and J lost 7; bases outside the gene matches: 5. This CDR3 spans 15 amino acids. The CDR3 region is CASSWDRVSNSPLHF. The CDR3 DNA sequence: TGTGCCAGCAGCTGGGACAGGGTGAGCAATTCACCCCTCCACTTT.

This clone was seen a single time. The chain couples TRBV5-1 to TRBJ2-5, with 7 bases that match TRBD1. Per germline, CDR1 SGHRS and CDR2 YFSETQ. The CDR3 length is 15 residues. V was clipped by 1 base and J by 3 bases; unmatched bases: 6. CDR3 amino acids: CASSLSGTAEETQYF. DNA for the CDR3: TGCGCCAGCAGCTTGTCCGGGACAGCCGAAGAGACCCAGTACTTC.

The CDR3 sequence is CSVVEGGHGQPQHF. The CDR3 DNA follows: TGCAGCGTTGTAGAGGGGGGGCACGGTCAGCCCCAGCATTTT. The V and J genes are TRBV29-1 and TRBJ1-5, with TRBD1 as a possible D gene (6 bases). V was shortened by 4 bases and J by 6 bases, with 16 bases between the two germline ends. Per germline, CDR1 SQVTM and CDR2 ANQGSEA. The CDR3 is 14 amino acids.

The V and J genes are TRBV5-1 and TRBJ1-6; 8 bases fit TRBD1. Germline values: CDR1 SGHRS, CDR2 YFSETQ. The CDR3 is 17 residues long. The junction had 11 bases not matched to a gene; V was cut back by 0 bases and J by 9 bases. This CDR3 is CASSLELQGALSSPLHF. The CDR3 DNA is TGCGCCAGCAGCTTGGAGCTCCAGGGGGCATTATCTTCACCCCTCCACTTT.

This sequence joins TRBV28 and TRBJ1-5; possible D gene TRBD1, 5 bases. V gave up 7 bases and J gave up 1 base, with 8 bases separating them. Germline-derived CDR1 and CDR2 are MDHEN and SYDVKM. CDR3 length: 13 residues. The CDR3 here is CASNSGSNQPQHF. The CDR3 nucleotides are TGTGCCAGCAATTCAGGGAGCAATCAGCCCCAGCATTTT.

V gene TRBV3-1 (or the pseudogene TRBV3-2) combines with J gene TRBJ2-1, with a weak D call TRBD1 (5 bases). The CDR3 runs 13 residues. Germline V gene sequence: CDR1 LGHDT, CDR2 YNNKEL (reference sequence). V gave up 5 bases and J gave up 8 bases, with 13 bases separating them. Here the CDR3 DNA reads TGTGCCAGCAGCTTCCAGGGTGGTGATGAGCAGTTCTTC. Residues: CASSFQGGDEQFF.